This T cell receptor beta chain was documented in a study of T cell responses to AZD1222 COVID-19 vaccine. About the study: The study pooled second doses at about 4 or about 12 weeks.

Germline values: CDR1 ENHRY, CDR2 SYGVKD. With 6 bases removed from V and 0 bases from J, the gap between germline ends came to 5 bases. The CDR3 is 13 residues long. Broader study findings: All repertoire sampling was performed exclusively after the peak T cell response. Of the AZD1222 recipients, only five to seven were seropositive at baseline.

Only in-frame clones appear in the TCRdb table, and some are missing; sequencing was by immunoSEQ multiplex PCR. Here the sample spans some 110,000 clones, roughly 87% being singletons. On this clone: The target antigen is unknown.

The TCR was taken from an adult in good health. The input for sequencing was peripheral blood, taken on day 0 of AZD1222 vaccination. This chain connects TRBV10-3 to TRBJ1-4; D gene ambiguous. The CDR3 loop is CAIRTPTNEKLFF. CDR3 bases: TGTGCCATCAGGACTCCAACTAATGAAAAACTGTTTTTT.